This TCR beta chain was captured by sequencing in a study of blood T cells in healthy people across ages (dated by TCRdb to between 2014 and 2017). A note on the overall study: In model experiments, roughly one uniquely barcoded TCR beta cDNA molecule per two T cells was captured by template switching. To track age-related changes in TCR beta repertoire diversity, the study relied on deep sequencing normalized with unique cDNA molecular identifiers. Donors were grouped into four age groups: young (average approximately 15 years), middle-aged (39), aged (around 66) and long-lived (just over 80). To avoid experimental bias, donors of different ages were distributed randomly across sequencing lanes. Using the same blood draw, the study looked at two additional independent replicas of 1 million unique cDNA reads for two donors, one aged 18 to 30 and the other aged 80 or older.

In the case of this clonotype: Its antigen specificity is not known. One junction end does not reproduce the germline sequence, and a read error may be involved.

CDR1 and CDR2 (KGHSH, LQKENI) derive from the germline V gene. There are 15 amino acids in the CDR3, from cysteine to phenylalanine inclusive. CDR3 DNA only is kept here, 45 bases in frame from base 1. What the authors observed across the whole study: Estimates of total diversity from one million sequenced T cells were regarded as lower bounds and underestimates. Observed TCR beta diversity per million T cells fell roughly linearly with age, and a significant reduction was already apparent by age approximately 41. Because profiling used bulk unsorted PBMCs, naive and antigen-experienced compartments could not be compared conclusively. Compared with the aged group, the long-lived group had more naive CD4+ T cells, fewer expanded clones and increased TCR diversity, a pattern suggesting age selection. Donor CMV infection status was unknown, potentially confounding age-related changes in expanded clonotypes. There was a strong correlation between observed TCR beta diversity and the percentage of naive T cells measured by flow cytometry.

To prepare the library, 5' RACE was applied. Instrument used: Illumina HiSeq 2500. A second PCR of about 6 to 11 cycles was run with a J-beta primer mix and a sample-barcoded 5' primer. A template-switch 5' adaptor carrying 12 random nucleotides introduced a unique molecular identifier onto each TCR beta cDNA molecule. Each sample yielded at least 3 million CDR3-containing paired-end reads. First-strand cDNA was synthesized from all RNA with the Mint cDNA synthesis kit, primed by a TRBC-specific oligonucleotide. Following uracil-DNA glycosylase treatment, a first 18-cycle PCR with universal primers M1SS and BC2_uni_R was performed on all cDNA. As for how the authors treated the data: Normalization of each sample was performed by random selection of 1 million high-quality reads, each carrying a distinct molecular identifier. Reads sharing molecular identifiers were discarded rather than binned into consensus sequences. MiTCR, run with a Q25 quality threshold and the strictest error-elimination algorithm, handled CDR3 identification, clonotype clustering and error correction. A nonparametric unseen species model with Euler transformation was used to estimate a lower bound on total TCR beta diversity. TCRdb applied fastp at Q25 and MiXCR to the public reads, then kept only in-frame beta chains. Entries are consolidated by CDR3 protein sequence, retaining the most common genes and DNA. The V and J calls and clone size come from TCRdb's table, not from the authors' own analysis. The sample yields roughly 1,500,000 distinct CDR3 sequences; roughly 40% were counted once. The top ten constitute 7.9% of the sample.

Systemically healthy Caucasian individuals from Russia, 35 to 50 in total and aged 6 to 90 years, were included as donors. Each donor gave ten milliliters of peripheral blood, collected into EDTA-treated Vacutainer tubes. Ficoll-Paque density-gradient centrifugation was used to isolate PBMCs, with at least 6.5 million obtained per sample. Trizol reagent was used to extract total RNA from PBMCs, with at least 5.5 micrograms per sample. Naive CD45RAhigh/CD27high T cell percentages were measured by flow cytometry on a PBMC aliquot from every donor. The sequenced sample consisted of blood. The source of this sequence is a young woman in good health. This chain joins TRBV18 to TRBJ1-1, and 9 bases in between align with TRBD1. The CDR3 region reads CASSPQGASGTEAFF. The DNA is TGTGCTAGCTCACCACAGGGGGCATCGGGCACTGAAGCTTTCTTT.